The rows below give T cell receptor beta chains drawn from one sample of a study of blood T cell repertoires in COVID-19. The repertoire was sequenced with immunoSEQ multiplex PCR; TCRdb's copy has only in-frame clones and lacks some. The sample records roughly 100,000 clones, around 74% being singletons. Sequencing was performed on peripheral blood. The receptor set was obtained from a woman aged 70-85 years with acute or convalescent COVID-19. CDR3s include the opening cysteine and the closing phenylalanine or tryptophan. A D gene is named only where the DNA matches it firmly. The size entry is marked missing in some rows and otherwise reads once, few, many or a size class.

v_gene	abundance	d_gene	j_gene	CDR3aa	CDR3nt
TRBV14	.	.	TRBJ2-7	CASSPSMGTVTYEQYF	TGTGCCAGCAGCCCATCCATGGGTACAGTAACCTACGAGCAGTACTTC
TRBV10-3	once	TRBD2	TRBJ2-2	CAISVGSGGPGELFF	TGTGCCATCAGTGTGGGTAGCGGGGGTCCCGGGGAGCTGTTTTTT
TRBV2	.	TRBD1	TRBJ1-5	CASKGQGEQPQHF	TGTGCCAGCAAGGGACAGGGGGAACAGCCCCAGCATTTT
TRBV11-3	.	.	TRBJ2-7	CASSLDSSTYEQYF	TGTGCCAGCAGCTTAGATAGTAGTACCTACGAGCAGTACTTC
TRBV15	.	TRBD2	TRBJ2-1	CATSRTSGSYNEQFF	TGTGCCACCAGCAGAACTAGCGGGTCCTACAATGAGCAGTTCTTC
TRBV3-1/TRBV3-2	many	TRBD1	TRBJ1-1	CASSPPDRGRLTEAFF	TGTGCCAGCAGCCCACCCGACAGGGGGCGGTTGACTGAAGCTTTCTTT
TRBV5-6	once	TRBD1	TRBJ2-7	CASNPGTASYEQYF	TGTGCCAGCAATCCTGGGACAGCTTCCTACGAGCAGTACTTC
TRBV27	few	.	TRBJ1-5	CASSLIGDQPQHF	TGTGCCAGCAGTTTAATAGGAGATCAGCCCCAGCATTTT
TRBV5-1	.	TRBD2	TRBJ2-3	CASNVAGFETQYF	TGCGCCAGCAACGTAGCGGGGTTCGAGACGCAGTATTTT
TRBV6-1	.	TRBD1	TRBJ1-6	CASREGTENNSPLHF	TGTGCCAGCAGAGAAGGGACAGAAAATAATTCACCCCTCCACTTT
TRBV27	few	TRBD2	TRBJ2-1	CASSLRTSGPNEQFF	TGTGCCAGCAGTCTCCGGACTAGCGGGCCCAATGAGCAGTTCTTC
TRBV7-7	.	.	TRBJ2-3	CASSGSGSTDTQYF	TGTGCCAGCAGCGGTAGCGGTAGCACAGATACGCAGTATTTT
TRBV12-5	.	.	TRBJ1-1	CASGPPRGMNTEAFF	TGTGCTAGTGGTCCGCCGAGGGGGATGAACACTGAAGCTTTCTTT
TRBV6-1	.	.	TRBJ2-7	CASSDMEGWSHEQYF	TGTGCCAGCAGTGATATGGAGGGATGGTCCCACGAGCAGTACTTC
TRBV6-5	.	TRBD1	TRBJ1-1	CASGAGTANAEAFF	TGTGCCAGCGGCGCAGGGACAGCTAACGCTGAAGCTTTCTTT
TRBV27	.	.	TRBJ1-6	CASTKLGMGGSPLHF	TGTGCCAGTACCAAGTTAGGGATGGGGGGTTCACCCCTCCACTTT
TRBV7-6	.	TRBD2	TRBJ2-1	CASSLGTSGVPYNEQFF	TGTGCCAGCAGCCTCGGGACTAGCGGCGTCCCCTACAATGAGCAGTTCTTC
TRBV6-5	.	.	TRBJ2-7	CASSHRQTYEQYF	TGTGCCAGCAGCCACAGGCAGACCTACGAGCAGTACTTC
TRBV9	.	.	TRBJ1-2	CASSPHRVGANYGYTF	TGTGCCAGCAGCCCTCACAGGGTCGGAGCTAACTATGGCTACACCTTC
TRBV5-1	.	TRBD1	TRBJ2-7	CASSVTGGALYEQYF	TGCGCCAGCAGCGTCACAGGGGGTGCCCTCTACGAGCAGTACTTC
TRBV5-5	.	.	TRBJ1-1	CASSPEGDTEAFF	TGTGCCAGCAGCCCCGAAGGGGACACTGAAGCTTTCTTT
TRBV24-1	.	TRBD2	TRBJ2-3	CATSLAGAQDTQYF	TGTGCCACCAGTCTAGCGGGGGCCCAGGATACGCAGTATTTT
TRBV5-3	.	TRBD2	TRBJ2-3	CARSPLCNSGGDTQYF	TGTGCCAGAAGCCCCCTCTGTAATAGCGGGGGGGATACGCAGTATTTT
TRBV7-8	.	.	TRBJ2-7	CASSNSLEEQYF	TGTGCCAGCAGCAACTCCCTGGAGGAGCAGTACTTC
TRBV9	.	TRBD1	TRBJ1-6	CASSARTGGASPLHF	TGTGCCAGCAGCGCCCGAACAGGGGGCGCCTCACCCCTCCACTTT
TRBV18	few	.	TRBJ1-3	CASSRDSSDSGNTIYF	TGTGCCAGCTCACGGGACTCCTCGGACTCTGGAAACACCATATATTTT
TRBV7-9	.	.	TRBJ1-1	CASSLNTDTEAFF	TGTGCCAGCAGCTTAAATACAGACACTGAAGCTTTCTTT